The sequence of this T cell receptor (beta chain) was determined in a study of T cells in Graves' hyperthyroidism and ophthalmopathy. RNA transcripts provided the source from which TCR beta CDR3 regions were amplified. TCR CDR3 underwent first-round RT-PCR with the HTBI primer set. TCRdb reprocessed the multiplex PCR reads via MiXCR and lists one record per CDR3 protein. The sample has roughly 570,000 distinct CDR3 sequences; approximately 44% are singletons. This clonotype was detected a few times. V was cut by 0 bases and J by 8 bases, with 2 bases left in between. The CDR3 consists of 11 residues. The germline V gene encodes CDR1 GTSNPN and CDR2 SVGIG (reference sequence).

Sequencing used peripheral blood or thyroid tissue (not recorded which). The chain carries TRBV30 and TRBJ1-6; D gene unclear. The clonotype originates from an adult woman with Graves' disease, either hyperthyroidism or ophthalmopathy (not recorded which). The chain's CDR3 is CAWSVHSPLHF. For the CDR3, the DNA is TGTGCCTGGAGTGTACATTCACCCCTCCACTTT.